The clone carrying this T cell receptor (beta chain) appeared many times. Its antigen remains unidentified. These data belong to a study of regulatory T cells in long-lasting Graves disease. Study results and caveats: Relative to newly diagnosed Graves' patients, persistent ones had lower TCR diversity. Exclusively peripheral blood, rather than thyroid tissue, was studied.

CDR3 length: 16 amino acids. The V and J ends lost 1 base and 0 bases respectively, with 10 bases between them. The germline V gene has CDR1 LGHDT and CDR2 YNNKEL (reference sequence). Researchers made TCR beta libraries by using iRepertoire HTBI primers and running Arm-PCR on CDR3 regions. Each CDR3 protein is one row after TCRdb ran MiXCR on the multiplex PCR reads. The table lists 350,000 to 550,000 distinct CDR3 sequences, 14% of them singletons. Time point given: newly diagnosed GD, antithyroid drugs for less than 3 months. PBMC RNA was the source of the TCR library. The same sample was also studied in work on T cells in Graves' hyperthyroidism and ophthalmopathy. That source adds: In the analysis, a 13 V-J model separated ophthalmopathy from stable hyperthyroidism.

This chain connects TRBV3-1 to TRBJ1-3, with D hard to call. This material consisted of peripheral blood mononuclear cells (PBMCs), taken at new diagnosis, from a patient treated with antithyroid drugs. The sequence derives from a woman in her forties or fifties with Graves disease. In nucleotides, the CDR3 is TGTGCCAGCAGCCAAGCTGGGGTCGCCTCTGGAAACACCATATATTTT. Translation: CASSQAGVASGNTIYF. The entire variable domain, with the rest obtained from reference TRBV3-1 and TRBJ1-3, is as follows: DTAVSQTPKYLVTQMGNDKSIKCEQNLGHDTMYWYKQDSKKFLKIMFSYNNKELIINETVPNRFSPKSPDKAHLNLHINSLELGDSAVYFCASSQAGVASGNTIYFGEGSWLTVV.